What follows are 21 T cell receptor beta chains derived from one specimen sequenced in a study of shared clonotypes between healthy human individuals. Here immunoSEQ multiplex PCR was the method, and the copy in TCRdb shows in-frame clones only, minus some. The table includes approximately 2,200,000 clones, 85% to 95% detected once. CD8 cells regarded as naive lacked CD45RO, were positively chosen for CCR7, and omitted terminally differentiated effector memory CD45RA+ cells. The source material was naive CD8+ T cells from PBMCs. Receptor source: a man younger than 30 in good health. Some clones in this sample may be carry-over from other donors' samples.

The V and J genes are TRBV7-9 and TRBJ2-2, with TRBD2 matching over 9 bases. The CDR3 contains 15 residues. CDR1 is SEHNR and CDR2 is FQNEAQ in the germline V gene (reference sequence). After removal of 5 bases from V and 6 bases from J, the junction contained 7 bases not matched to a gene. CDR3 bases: TGTGCCAGCAGCCTCGTAGCGGGAGCTGCCGGGGAGCTGTTTTTT. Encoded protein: CASSLVAGAAGELFF.

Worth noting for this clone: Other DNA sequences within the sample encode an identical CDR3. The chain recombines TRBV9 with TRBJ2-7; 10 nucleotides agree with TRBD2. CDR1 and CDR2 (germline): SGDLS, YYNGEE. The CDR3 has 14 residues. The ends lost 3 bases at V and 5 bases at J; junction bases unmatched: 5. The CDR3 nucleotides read TGTGCCAGCAGCGCTAGCGGGAGTAGGGACGAGCAGTACTTC. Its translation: CASSASGSRDEQYF.

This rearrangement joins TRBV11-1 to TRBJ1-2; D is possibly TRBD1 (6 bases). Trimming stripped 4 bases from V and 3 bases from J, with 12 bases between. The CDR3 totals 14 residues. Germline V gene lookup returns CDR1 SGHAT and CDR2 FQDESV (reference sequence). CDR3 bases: TGTGCCAGCAGCTCCAGGGGACTCGACTATGGCTACACCTTC. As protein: CASSSRGLDYGYTF.

The CDR3 loop is CASSYQQGWQETQYF. CDR3 nucleotide sequence: TGTGCCAGCAGTTACCAACAGGGTTGGCAAGAGACCCAGTACTTC. V usage is TRBV27 and J usage is TRBJ2-5; a weak D match, TRBD1 (6 bases). Trimming shortened V by 4 bases and J by 2 bases, and 14 bases separated the two germline ends. This CDR3 contains 15 residues. Germline CDR1 is MNHEY and CDR2 is SMNVEV (reference sequence).

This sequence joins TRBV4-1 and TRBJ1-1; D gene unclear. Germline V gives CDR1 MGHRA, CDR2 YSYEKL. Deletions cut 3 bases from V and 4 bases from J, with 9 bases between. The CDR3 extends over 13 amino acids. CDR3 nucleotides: TGCGCCAGCAGCCACCGGGGTGGCACTGAAGCTTTCTTT. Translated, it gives CASSHRGGTEAFF.

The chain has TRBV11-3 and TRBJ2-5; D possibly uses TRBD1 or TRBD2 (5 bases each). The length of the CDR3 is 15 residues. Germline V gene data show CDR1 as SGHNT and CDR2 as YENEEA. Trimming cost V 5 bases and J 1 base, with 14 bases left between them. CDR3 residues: CASSDPGTPQETQYF. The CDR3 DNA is TGTGCCAGCAGCGACCCAGGGACGCCCCAAGAGACCCAGTACTTC.

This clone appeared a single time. CDR3 DNA: TGTGCCACCAGCTCTCGGGGAGCGGAAGTCACCGGGGAGCTGTTTTTT. Protein sequence: CATSSRGAEVTGELFF. The chain links TRBV15 to TRBJ2-2, with D possibly being TRBD2 (5 bases). This CDR3 is built from 16 residues. Trimming pared 5 bases from V and 4 bases from J, leaving 17 bases between. Germline CDR1 LNHNV, CDR2 YYDKDF (reference sequence).

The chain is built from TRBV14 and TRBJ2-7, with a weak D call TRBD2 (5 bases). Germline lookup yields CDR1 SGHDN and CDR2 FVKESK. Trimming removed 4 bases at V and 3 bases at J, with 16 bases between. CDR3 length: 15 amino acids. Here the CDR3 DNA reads TGTGCCAGCAGCCCACGGGCGGGTCCCCTCTACGAGCAGTACTTC. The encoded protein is CASSPRAGPLYEQYF. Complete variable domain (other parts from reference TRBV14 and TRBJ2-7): EAGVTQFPSHSVIEKGQTVTLRCDPISGHDNLYWYRRVMGKEIKFLLHFVKESKQDESGMPNNRFLAERTGGTYSTLKVQPAELEDSGVYFCASSPRAGPLYEQYFGPGTRLTVT.

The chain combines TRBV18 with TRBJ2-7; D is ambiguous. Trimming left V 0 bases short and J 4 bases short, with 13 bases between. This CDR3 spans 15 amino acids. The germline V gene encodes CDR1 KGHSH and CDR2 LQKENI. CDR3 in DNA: TGTGCCAGCTCACCACCCACTGGCGCTATTTACGAGCAGTACTTC. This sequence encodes CASSPPTGAIYEQYF. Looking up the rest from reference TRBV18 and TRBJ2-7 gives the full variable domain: NAGVMQNPRHLVRRRGQEARLRCSPMKGHSHVYWYRQLPEEGLKFMVYLQKENIIDESGMPKERFSAEFPKEGPSILRIQQVVRGDSAAYFCASSPPTGAIYEQYFGPGTRLTVT.

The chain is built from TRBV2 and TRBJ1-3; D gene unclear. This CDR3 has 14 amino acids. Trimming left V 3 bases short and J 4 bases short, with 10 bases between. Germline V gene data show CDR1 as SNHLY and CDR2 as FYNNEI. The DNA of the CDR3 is TGTGCCAGCAGTGACTCCCTAGGAGGAAACACCATATATTTT. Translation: CASSDSLGGNTIYF.

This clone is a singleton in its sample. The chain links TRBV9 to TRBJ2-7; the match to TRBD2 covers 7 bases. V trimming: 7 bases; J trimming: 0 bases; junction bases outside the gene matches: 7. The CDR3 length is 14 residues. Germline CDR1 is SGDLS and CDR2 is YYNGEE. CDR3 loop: CASGGEGYSYEQYF. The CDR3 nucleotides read TGTGCCAGCGGAGGGGAGGGGTACTCCTACGAGCAGTACTTC.

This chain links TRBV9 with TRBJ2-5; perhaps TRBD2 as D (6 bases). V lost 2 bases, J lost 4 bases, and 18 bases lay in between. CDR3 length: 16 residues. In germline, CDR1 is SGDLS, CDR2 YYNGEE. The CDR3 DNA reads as TGTGCCAGCAGCGTTGGCGTCGAAGCGGGCGGAGAGACCCAGTACTTC. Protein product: CASSVGVEAGGETQYF.

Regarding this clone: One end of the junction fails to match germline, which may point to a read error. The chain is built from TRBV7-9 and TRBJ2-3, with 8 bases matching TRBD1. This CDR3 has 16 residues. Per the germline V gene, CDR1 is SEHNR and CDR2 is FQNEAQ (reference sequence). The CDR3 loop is CASSRDRGHGTDTQYF. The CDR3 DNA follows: TGTGCCAGCAGTCGCGACAGGGGTCATGGCACGGATACGCAGTATTTT.

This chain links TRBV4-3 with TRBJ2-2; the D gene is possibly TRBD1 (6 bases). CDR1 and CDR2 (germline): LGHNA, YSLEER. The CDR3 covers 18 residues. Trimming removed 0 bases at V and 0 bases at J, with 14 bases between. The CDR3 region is CASSQDLDRIANTGELFF. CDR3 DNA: TGCGCCAGCAGCCAAGACCTGGACAGAATCGCGAACACCGGGGAGCTGTTTTTT.

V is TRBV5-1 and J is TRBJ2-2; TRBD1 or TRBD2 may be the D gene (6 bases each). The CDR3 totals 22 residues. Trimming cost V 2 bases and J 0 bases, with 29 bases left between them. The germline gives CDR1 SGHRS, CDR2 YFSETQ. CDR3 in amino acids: CASSFFGGRSRGRRSNTGELFF. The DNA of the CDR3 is TGCGCCAGCAGCTTTTTTGGGGGGCGGTCCAGAGGCCGACGTTCGAACACCGGGGAGCTGTTTTTT. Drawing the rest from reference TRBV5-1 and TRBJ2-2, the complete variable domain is KAGVTQTPRYLIKTRGQQVTLSCSPISGHRSVSWYQQTPGQGLQFLFEYFSETQRNKGNFPGRFSGRQFSNSRSEMNVSTLELGDSALYLCASSFFGGRSRGRRSNTGELFFGEGSRLTVL.

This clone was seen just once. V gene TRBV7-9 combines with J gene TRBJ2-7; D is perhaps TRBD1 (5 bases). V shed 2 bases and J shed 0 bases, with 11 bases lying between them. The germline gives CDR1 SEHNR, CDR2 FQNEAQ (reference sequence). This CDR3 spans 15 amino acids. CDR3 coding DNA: TGTGCCAGCAGCTTAATTTCAGGGCCCTCCTACGAGCAGTACTTC. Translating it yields CASSLISGPSYEQYF.

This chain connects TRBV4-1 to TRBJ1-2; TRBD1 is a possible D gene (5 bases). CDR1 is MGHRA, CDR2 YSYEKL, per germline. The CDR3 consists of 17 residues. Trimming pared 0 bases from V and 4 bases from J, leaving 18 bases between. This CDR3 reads CASSQDTRAGWVYGYTF. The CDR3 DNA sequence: TGCGCCAGCAGCCAAGATACGCGGGCAGGGTGGGTCTATGGCTACACCTTC.

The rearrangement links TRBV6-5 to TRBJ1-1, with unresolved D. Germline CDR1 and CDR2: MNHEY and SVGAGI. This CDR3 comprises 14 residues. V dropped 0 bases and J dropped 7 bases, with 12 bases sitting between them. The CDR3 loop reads CASSYSGIRNEAFF. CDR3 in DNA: TGTGCCAGCAGTTACTCGGGCATCAGAAATGAAGCTTTCTTT.

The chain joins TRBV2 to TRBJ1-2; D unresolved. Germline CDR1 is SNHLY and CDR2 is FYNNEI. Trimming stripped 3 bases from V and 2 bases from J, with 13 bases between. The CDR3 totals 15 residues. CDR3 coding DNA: TGTGCCAGCAGTGAGATACCGGCAGTAAACTATGGCTACACCTTC. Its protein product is CASSEIPAVNYGYTF.

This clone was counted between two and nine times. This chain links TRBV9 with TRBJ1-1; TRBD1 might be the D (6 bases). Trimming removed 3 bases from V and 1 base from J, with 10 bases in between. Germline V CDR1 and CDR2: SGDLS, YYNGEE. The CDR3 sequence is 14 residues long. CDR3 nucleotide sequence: TGTGCCAGCAGCGCAGGACAGAGGAACACTGAAGCTTTCTTT. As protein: CASSAGQRNTEAFF.

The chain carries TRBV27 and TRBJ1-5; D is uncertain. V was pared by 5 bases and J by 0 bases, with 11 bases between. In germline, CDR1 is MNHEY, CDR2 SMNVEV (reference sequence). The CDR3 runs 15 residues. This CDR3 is CASSPRRDSNQPQHF. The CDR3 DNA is TGTGCCAGCAGTCCCAGACGGGATAGCAATCAGCCCCAGCATTTT.